Each of the 9 T cell receptor beta chains below was sequenced from the same sample in a study of OX40 agonist ivuxolimab in advanced cancers. Only in-frame clones appear in the TCRdb table, and some are missing; sequencing was by immunoSEQ multiplex PCR. The sample lists some 74,000 clones, less than 90% occurring once. Material: CD4+ or CD8+ T cells sorted from blood, obtained in a trial of the OX40 agonist ivuxolimab. The receptors originated from an adult with an advanced solid tumor such as melanoma, head and neck, liver or kidney cancer.

The chain recombines TRBV14 with TRBJ2-1; TRBD2 aligns across 12 bases. The CDR3 extends over 17 amino acids. The junction had 20 bases not matched to a gene; V was cut back by 5 bases and J by 15 bases. Germline V gene lookup returns CDR1 SGHDN and CDR2 FVKESK. CDR3 region: CASSEGRGLAGGPRRFF. CDR3 bases: TGTGCCAGCAGCGAAGGTCGGGGGCTAGCGGGAGGGCCGAGACGGTTCTTC. The full variable domain, completed using reference TRBV14 and TRBJ2-1, is EAGVTQFPSHSVIEKGQTVTLRCDPISGHDNLYWYRRVMGKEIKFLLHFVKESKQDESGMPNNRFLAERTGGTYSTLKVQPAELEDSGVYFCASSEGRGLAGGPRRFFGPGTRLTVL.

About this clone: A junction end diverges from the germline sequence, so it may reflect a read error. This sequence joins TRBV4-3 and TRBJ1-1, with TRBD1 matching 7 bases. In germline, CDR1 is LGHNA, CDR2 YSLEER. This CDR3 is built from 15 residues. CDR3 residues: CASSLTQGVKTEAFF. The CDR3 nucleotides are TGCGCCAGCAGCCTAACTCAGGGGGTGAAAACTGAAGCTTTCTTT.

The V and J genes are TRBV21-1 and TRBJ2-4; the table's D gene call, TRBD1, was not cross checked with the DNA. TRBV21-1 represents a pseudogene. The CDR3 extends over 15 amino acids. The CDR3 DNA reads as TGTGCCAGCAGCAAAGTAACACAATACAAAAACATTCAGTACTTC. Translation: CASSKVTQYKNIQYF.

The chain joins TRBV28 to TRBJ1-5; 8 bases match TRBD1. This CDR3 contains 15 residues. Trimming took 7 bases from V and 7 from J; bases not matched to a gene: 12. In germline, CDR1 is MDHEN, CDR2 SYDVKM. The DNA of the CDR3 is TGTGCCAGCAATAGTCCGGACAGGGTAAGACAGCCCCAGCATTTT. It specifies CASNSPDRVRQPQHF.

The V gene is TRBV6-5, the J gene TRBJ1-1; perhaps TRBD1 as D (6 bases). In germline, CDR1 is MNHEY, CDR2 SVGAGI. This CDR3 is 13 amino acids long. The V and J ends lost 8 bases and 5 bases respectively, with 15 bases between them. The CDR3 spells CASGGGGRTEAFF. The CDR3 DNA is TGTGCCAGCGGAGGGGGGGGAAGGACTGAAGCTTTCTTT.

The CDR3 loop reads CASSSKHRNEQFF. DNA of the CDR3: TGTGCCAGCAGCTCGAAGCATCGCAATGAGCAGTTCTTC. The chain combines TRBV5-7 with TRBJ2-1; D unresolved. TRBV5-7 is an ORF, and what it does is uncertain. The CDR3 extends over 13 amino acids. V lost 3 bases, J lost 6 bases, and 10 bases lay in between.

The rearrangement uses TRBV5-1 and TRBJ1-1; D may be TRBD1 (6 bases). CDR1 and CDR2 (germline): SGHRS, YFSETQ. This CDR3 has 14 amino acids. V lost 1 base to trimming and J lost 2 bases, with 9 bases between them. The CDR3 region has the DNA TGCGCCAGCAGCTTGCTGGGACAAAACACTGAAGCTTTCTTT. Encoded protein: CASSLLGQNTEAFF.

J is TRBJ2-6 and V is TRBV6-1; D is ambiguous. Germline CDR1 MNHNS, CDR2 SASEGT. The length of the CDR3 is 17 residues. Trimming removed 4 bases at V and 2 bases at J, with 15 bases between. The CDR3 DNA reads TGTGCCAGCAGTGTCCCGGAGCCCATCCCTGGGGCCAACGTCCTGACTTTC. Translation gives CASSVPEPIPGANVLTF.

The rearrangement uses TRBV7-2 and TRBJ1-2; D is possibly TRBD1 (5 bases). The ends were cut back, 1 base at V and 8 bases at J, with 14 bases in the middle. The CDR3 loop spans 14 amino acids. Germline V CDR1 and CDR2: SGHTA, FQGNSA. This CDR3 is CASSLEGRGVGYTF. The CDR3 coding sequence is TGTGCCAGCAGCTTAGAGGGACGGGGGGTAGGCTACACCTTC.